Following are 20 T cell receptor beta chains from one sample sequenced in a study of T cells in Graves' hyperthyroidism and ophthalmopathy. Amplified TCR beta CDR3 regions derived from RNA transcripts. The HTBI primer set was used in a first-round RT-PCR of the TCR CDR3. TCRdb redid the calling of the multiplex PCR reads with MiXCR, one entry per CDR3 protein. The sample holds roughly 600,000 distinct CDR3 sequences, roughly 14% seen once. The sequencing sample was made of blood. The receptors originated from a woman in her forties or fifties with Graves' ophthalmopathy.

In its sample, this clonotype was seen many times. The genes are TRBV27 and TRBJ2-1; D may be TRBD1 or TRBD2 (5 bases each). The V and J ends lost 3 bases and 5 bases respectively, with 17 bases between them. The CDR3 sequence is 16 residues long. In germline, CDR1 is MNHEY, CDR2 SMNVEV (reference sequence). CDR3 sequence reads: CASSFEGPLYDNEQFF. The DNA for the CDR3 is TGTGCCAGCAGTTTTGAGGGGCCCCTATACGACAATGAGCAGTTCTTC.

The V call is TRBV3-1, the J call TRBJ1-1, with D possibly matching TRBD1 (5 bases). CDR3 length: 17 residues. V was pared by 1 base and J by 5 bases, with 20 bases between. Germline-derived CDR1 and CDR2 are LGHDT and YNNKEL (reference sequence). The CDR3 bases are TGTGCCAGCAGCCAAGGCCTTTATCCAGAGTGGGGGACTGAAGCTTTCTTT. Its translation: CASSQGLYPEWGTEAFF.

This clonotype was seen many times. The chain recombines TRBV6-2 or TRBV6-3 with TRBJ2-1, with unresolved D. The CDR3 extends over 13 amino acids. The germline V and J ends were trimmed by 4 bases and 8 bases, with 12 bases remaining between them. From germline, CDR1 is MNHEY and CDR2 SVGEGT. DNA of the CDR3: TGTGCCAGCAGTTTCGGGCCGCCCTATGAGCAGTTCTTC. Translated, it gives CASSFGPPYEQFF.

This chain links TRBV12-3 or TRBV12-4 with TRBJ1-6; D call uncertain. The CDR3 runs 16 residues. V was shortened by 5 bases and J by 7 bases, with 18 bases between the two germline ends. CDR3 sequence reads: CASSLRPSGINSPLHF. In DNA form, the CDR3 reads TGTGCCAGCAGTCTCCGCCCCTCGGGGATAAATTCACCCCTCCACTTT.

There are many counts of this clonotype. The chain combines TRBV28 with TRBJ2-7, with TRBD2 as a possible D gene (6 bases). Germline assignment: CDR1 MDHEN and CDR2 SYDVKM. The CDR3 covers 15 residues. Deletions cut 5 bases from V and 2 bases from J, with 16 bases between. CDR3 DNA sequence: TGTGCCAGCAGTCCTAGGCGGGACCCAACCTACGAGCAGTACTTC. It specifies CASSPRRDPTYEQYF. The full variable domain, its missing parts supplied by reference TRBV28 and TRBJ2-7, is DVKVTQSSRYLVKRTGEKVFLECVQDMDHENMFWYRQDPGLGLRLIYFSYDVKMKEKGDIPEGYSVSREKKERFSLILESASTNQTSMYLCASSPRRDPTYEQYFGPGTRLTVT.

The chain links TRBV6-1 to TRBJ2-5, with TRBD1 as a possible D gene (6 bases). Per the germline V gene, CDR1 is MNHNS and CDR2 is SASEGT. V lost 7 bases and J 2 bases, leaving 11 bases between the germline ends. The CDR3 sequence is 13 residues long. The CDR3 protein is CASTRTEQETQYF. The CDR3 DNA reads TGTGCCAGCACCCGGACAGAACAAGAGACCCAGTACTTC.

Ten or more counts support this clonotype. The rearrangement joins TRBV10-3 to TRBJ2-1, with D perhaps matching TRBD1 (6 bases). This CDR3 has 16 amino acids. V lost 0 bases to trimming and J lost 6 bases, with 15 bases between them. The germline gives CDR1 ENHRY, CDR2 SYGVKD. CDR3 protein: CAISESWTRGTNEQFF. The CDR3 DNA sequence: TGTGCCATCAGTGAGTCTTGGACAAGGGGGACCAATGAGCAGTTCTTC.

This chain connects TRBV10-3 to TRBJ1-4; D is possibly TRBD1 (5 bases). Looked up from germline, CDR1 is ENHRY and CDR2 is SYGVKD. Between the trimmed V and J ends, which lost 3 bases and 4 bases, there was a span of 24 bases. The CDR3 extends over 19 amino acids. The CDR3 is CAISDIPPGPWTHNEKLFF. CDR3 coding DNA: TGTGCCATCAGTGATATTCCCCCGGGGCCCTGGACCCATAATGAAAAACTGTTTTTT.

The chain combines TRBV2 with TRBJ1-1; TRBD1 is a possible D gene (5 bases). V lost 4 bases and J 2 bases, leaving 20 bases between the germline ends. CDR3 size: 17 residues. The V gene's germline CDR1 is SNHLY and CDR2 FYNNEI. The CDR3 coding sequence is TGTGCCAGCAGTGGGTTCATAACAGGTTTTCCTAACACTGAAGCTTTCTTT. Its translation: CASSGFITGFPNTEAFF.

This clonotype came up many times. The chain is built from TRBV7-3 and TRBJ1-1, with D unclear. V gave up 5 bases and J gave up 1 base, with 11 bases separating them. This CDR3 comprises 14 residues. Germline-derived CDR1 and CDR2 are SGHTA and FQGTGA. The CDR3 is CASSPSVGNTEAFF. The DNA for the CDR3 is TGTGCCAGCAGCCCAAGTGTGGGGAACACTGAAGCTTTCTTT.

The chain uses TRBV19 and TRBJ2-1, with TRBD2 identical over 13 bases. Germline CDR1 reads LNHDA; CDR2 reads SQIVND (reference sequence). The CDR3 contains 13 residues. Losses at the gene ends were 4 bases for V and 15 bases for J; bases not matched to a gene: 6. CDR3 nucleotide sequence: TGTGCCAGTAGTAACGGACTAGCGGGAGAACGGTTCTTC. Protein: CASSNGLAGERFF. Based on the CDR3 plus reference TRBV19 and TRBJ2-1, the full variable domain is DGGITQSPKYLFRKEGQNVTLSCEQNLNHDAMYWYRQDPGQGLRLIYYSQIVNDFQKGDIAEGYSVSREKKESFPLTVTSAQKNPTAFYLCASSNGLAGERFFGPGTRLTVL.

This clonotype has a count of ten or more. The chain couples TRBV6-4 to TRBJ2-7, with 12 bases matching TRBD1. Looked up from germline, CDR1 is MRHNA and CDR2 is SNTAGT. V lost 0 bases, J lost 3 bases, and 18 bases stayed unmatched. This CDR3 is built from 21 residues. The DNA for the CDR3 is TGTGCCAGCAGTGACTCGATAGGGGGACAGGGGGCTACTAGCGGCCTCTACGAGCAGTACTTC. It specifies CASSDSIGGQGATSGLYEQYF.

This clonotype was counted ten times or more. This rearrangement joins TRBV3-1 to TRBJ1-5; 9 bases are shared with TRBD1. The ends lost 10 bases at V and 5 bases at J; junction bases unmatched: 9. Per the germline V gene, CDR1 is LGHDT and CDR2 is YNNKEL (reference sequence). The CDR3 runs to 14 residues. The CDR3, as DNA: TGTGCCACCCGAAGACAGGGGGAAGATCAGCCCCAGCATTTT. Amino acids: CATRRQGEDQPQHF.

This clonotype showed up just a few times. The chain recombines TRBV7-2 with TRBJ2-7, with D perhaps TRBD2 (5 bases). V was cut by 0 bases and J by 2 bases, with 8 bases left in between. The CDR3 loop spans 14 amino acids. From germline, CDR1 is SGHTA and CDR2 FQGNSA. CDR3 DNA sequence: TGTGCCAGCAGCTTAGCAATCGGGGCCTACGAGCAGTACTTC. Residues: CASSLAIGAYEQYF.

This clonotype appeared a few times. The rearrangement uses TRBV5-1 and TRBJ1-5; possible D gene TRBD1, 5 bases. The CDR3 sequence is 15 residues long. In germline, CDR1 is SGHRS, CDR2 YFSETQ. Trimming shortened V by 4 bases and J by 3 bases, and 14 bases separated the two germline ends. The CDR3 sequence is CASSQDGQNNQPQHF. The CDR3, as DNA: TGCGCCAGCAGCCAAGACGGACAAAACAATCAGCCCCAGCATTTT.

The chain is built from TRBV20-1 and TRBJ2-7; perhaps TRBD2 as D (6 bases). V was trimmed by 5 bases and J by 4 bases, leaving 12 bases between them. The CDR3 runs 12 residues. Looked up from germline, CDR1 is DFQATT and CDR2 is SNEGSKA (reference sequence). CDR3 nucleotide sequence: TGCAGTGCTTTTAGGCGGGGTTACGAGCAGTACTTC. Its translation: CSAFRRGYEQYF.

This clonotype was found many times. The chain uses TRBV7-2 and TRBJ2-1; D is unresolved. With 0 bases removed from V and 2 bases from J, the gap between germline ends came to 8 bases. Germline V gives CDR1 SGHTA, CDR2 FQGNSA. The CDR3 has 15 residues. DNA for the CDR3: TGTGCCAGCAGCTTAGCATCGGCTGCCTACAATGAGCAGTTCTTC. This sequence encodes CASSLASAAYNEQFF.

This clonotype has just a few counts. A read error is possible here, since a much larger clone lies one base away. V gene TRBV28 combines with J gene TRBJ2-7; D unclear. Trimming left V 11 bases short and J 7 bases short, with 27 bases between. CDR1 and CDR2 (germline): MDHEN, SYDVKM. The CDR3 covers 15 residues. The DNA for the CDR3 is TGTGCCGGCAAGGGCTCGGGCCCCCACGCTGGGGAGCAGTACTTC. Protein sequence: CAGKGSGPHAGEQYF.

This clonotype has a count of ten or more. This chain connects TRBV30 to TRBJ2-1; D is perhaps TRBD2 (5 bases). Germline CDR1 and CDR2: GTSNPN and SVGIG (reference sequence). V was cut by 4 bases and J by 9 bases, with 10 bases left in between. The length of the CDR3 is 11 residues. The CDR3 nucleotides read TGTGCCTGGATGGAGAGCGGTGAGCAGTTCTTC. It codes for CAWMESGEQFF.

The chain has TRBV19 and TRBJ2-1; TRBD1 agrees at 7 bases. The CDR3 sequence is 15 residues long. CDR1 and CDR2 from the germline V gene are LNHDA and SQIVND (reference sequence). The V and J ends lost 5 bases and 3 bases, in that order; junction bases with no gene match: 7. The CDR3 protein is CASSEPGQIYNEQFF. CDR3 sequence (DNA): TGTGCCAGTAGTGAACCGGGACAGATCTACAATGAGCAGTTCTTC.